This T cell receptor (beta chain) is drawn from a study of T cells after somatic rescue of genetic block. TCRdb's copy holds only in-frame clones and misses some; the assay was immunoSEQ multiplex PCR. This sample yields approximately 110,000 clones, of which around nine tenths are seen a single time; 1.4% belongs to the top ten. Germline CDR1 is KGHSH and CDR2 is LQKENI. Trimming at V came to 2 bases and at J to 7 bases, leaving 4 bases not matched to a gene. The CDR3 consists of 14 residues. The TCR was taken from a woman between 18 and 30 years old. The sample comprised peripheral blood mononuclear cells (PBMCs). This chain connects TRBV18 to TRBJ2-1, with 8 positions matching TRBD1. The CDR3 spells CASSPIQGVNEQFF. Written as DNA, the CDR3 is TGTGCCAGCTCACCAATACAGGGGGTTAATGAGCAGTTCTTC. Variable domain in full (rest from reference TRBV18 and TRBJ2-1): NAGVMQNPRHLVRRRGQEARLRCSPMKGHSHVYWYRQLPEEGLKFMVYLQKENIIDESGMPKERFSAEFPKEGPSILRIQQVVRGDSAAYFCASSPIQGVNEQFFGPGTRLTVL.